This paragraph reports one T cell receptor (beta chain). The data originate from a study of glioma-infiltrating T cells after dendritic cell vaccination. The immunoSEQ assay amplified TCRB CDR3 from up to about 2 ug DNA. Data came from immunoSEQ multiplex PCR; TCRdb stores just in-frame clones and leaves some out. The data show fewer than 85,000 clones, about 80% seen once. The CDR3 is 17 residues long. Trimming took 0 bases from V and 5 from J; bases not matched to a gene: 8. The germline gives CDR1 SGHRS, CDR2 YFSETQ. Sequences were derived from blood, sampled before dendritic cell vaccination. This clonotype was obtained from a human donor with glioblastoma. The V and J genes are TRBV5-1 and TRBJ2-1; 10 bases match TRBD2. The CDR3 sequence is CASSLGGLALIDNEQFF. The CDR3 DNA sequence: TGCGCCAGCAGCTTGGGGGGACTAGCGCTTATTGACAATGAGCAGTTCTTC. Based on the CDR3 plus reference TRBV5-1 and TRBJ2-1, the full variable domain is KAGVTQTPRYLIKTRGQQVTLSCSPISGHRSVSWYQQTPGQGLQFLFEYFSETQRNKGNFPGRFSGRQFSNSRSEMNVSTLELGDSALYLCASSLGGLALIDNEQFFGPGTRLTVL.